This entry features one TCR beta chain sequence. Sequencing used immunoSEQ multiplex PCR; TCRdb keeps in-frame clones, though not all of them. Of 200,000 to 250,000 clones listed, around 83% were seen once; the top ten hold 8% to 9%. These data come from a study of blood T cell repertoires in COVID-19. V gave up 6 bases and J gave up 6 bases; unmatched junction bases: 8. There are 14 residues in the CDR3. In germline, CDR1 is LGHDT, CDR2 YNNKEL (reference sequence). The sequenced sample consisted of peripheral blood. The clonotype originates from a woman of 80 years or more with COVID-19, enrolled during active disease. V is TRBV3-1 (or the pseudogene TRBV3-2) and J is TRBJ1-5; 7 bases are a match to TRBD1. CDR3 sequence reads: CASSTGTVAQPQHF. The CDR3 DNA is TGTGCCAGCAGTACCGGGACAGTGGCTCAGCCCCAGCATTTT.